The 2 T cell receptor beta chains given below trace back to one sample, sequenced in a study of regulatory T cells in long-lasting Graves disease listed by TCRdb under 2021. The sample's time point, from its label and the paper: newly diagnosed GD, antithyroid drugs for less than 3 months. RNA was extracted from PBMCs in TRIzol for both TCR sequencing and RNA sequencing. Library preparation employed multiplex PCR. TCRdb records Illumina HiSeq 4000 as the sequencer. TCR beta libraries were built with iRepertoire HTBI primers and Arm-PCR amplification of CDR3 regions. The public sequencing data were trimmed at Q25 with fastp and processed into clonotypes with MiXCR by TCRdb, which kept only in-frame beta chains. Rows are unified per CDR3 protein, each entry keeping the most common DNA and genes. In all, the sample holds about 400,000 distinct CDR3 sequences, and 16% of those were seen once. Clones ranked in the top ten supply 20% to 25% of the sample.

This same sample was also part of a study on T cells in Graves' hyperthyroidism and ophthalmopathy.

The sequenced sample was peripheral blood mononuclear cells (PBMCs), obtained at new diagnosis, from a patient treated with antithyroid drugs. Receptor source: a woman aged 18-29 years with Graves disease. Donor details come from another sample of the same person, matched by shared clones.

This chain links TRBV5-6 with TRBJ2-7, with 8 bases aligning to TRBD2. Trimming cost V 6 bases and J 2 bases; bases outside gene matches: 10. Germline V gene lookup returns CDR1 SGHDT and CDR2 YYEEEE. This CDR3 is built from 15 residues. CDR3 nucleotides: TGTGCCAGCATCCCCTCCGGGGGGGGAGCCTACGAGCAGTACTTC. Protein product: CASIPSGGGAYEQYF.

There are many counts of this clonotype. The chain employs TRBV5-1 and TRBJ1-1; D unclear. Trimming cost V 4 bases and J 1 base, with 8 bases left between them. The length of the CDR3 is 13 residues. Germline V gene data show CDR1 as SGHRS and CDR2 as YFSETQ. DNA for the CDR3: TGCGCCAGCAGCAAAGATCCGAACACTGAAGCTTTCTTT. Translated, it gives CASSKDPNTEAFF.